One sample yielded the 20 T cell receptor beta chains listed below, sequenced in a study of blood T cell repertoires in COVID-19 (dated by TCRdb to about 2020). The protocol used for the library was the immunoSEQ multiplex PCR assay. What TCRdb holds here is the immuneACCESS table cut down to in-frame rearrangements. Part of the clones is not present; checked against another copy, under half of the missing clones reflect an unresolved V gene, and the others are unexplained. Recorded for this sample are roughly 410,000 clones; 80% to 90% of them occurred a single time. The top ten hold roughly 1.2% of the sample. The source material was peripheral blood. Every receptor here comes from a man in his forties with acute or convalescent COVID-19.

In its sample, this clone was seen once. CDR3 sequence reads: CASSDMGGTQYF. The CDR3 bases are TGTGCCAGCAGTGATATGGGGGGTACGCAGTATTTT. The rearrangement links TRBV9 to TRBJ2-3, with D possibly being TRBD2 (6 bases). The V end lost 5 bases, the J end lost 8 bases, and 12 bases lay between the germline ends. The germline gives CDR1 SGDLS, CDR2 YYNGEE. The CDR3 sequence is 12 residues long. The full variable domain, completed using reference TRBV9 and TRBJ2-3, is DSGVTQTPKHLITATGQRVTLRCSPRSGDLSVYWYQQSLDQGLQFLIQYYNGEERAKGNILERFSAQQFPDLHSELNLSSLELGDSALYFCASSDMGGTQYFGPGTRLTVL.

The sample holds a few counts of this clone. V and J are TRBV20-1 and TRBJ2-4; 10 bases agree with TRBD2. CDR1 and CDR2 from the germline V gene are DFQATT and SNEGSKA (reference sequence). This CDR3 is built from 16 residues. V was pared by 3 bases and J by 0 bases, with 5 bases of the junction left unmatched. CDR3 sequence reads: CSASKLAGLAKNIQYF. CDR3 DNA: TGCAGTGCTAGTAAACTAGCGGGGCTAGCCAAAAACATTCAGTACTTC.

J is TRBJ1-3 and V is TRBV28; D gene ambiguous. The germline V and J ends were trimmed by 6 bases and 0 bases, with 12 bases remaining between them. The CDR3 contains 15 residues. Germline lookup yields CDR1 MDHEN and CDR2 SYDVKM. The CDR3 DNA reads TGTGCCAGCAGGGGAGACGGTACCTCTGGAAACACCATATATTTT. Encoded protein: CASRGDGTSGNTIYF.

The chain is built from TRBV12-3 or TRBV12-4 and TRBJ2-1; D ambiguous. This CDR3 region has 13 residues. Trimming cost V 3 bases and J 9 bases, with 12 bases left between them. The CDR3 loop reads CASSFGSESEQFF. The CDR3 nucleotides are TGTGCCAGCAGTTTCGGAAGCGAAAGTGAGCAGTTCTTC.

The V call is TRBV2, the J call TRBJ2-7; 14 nucleotides match TRBD2. Germline CDR1 reads SNHLY; CDR2 reads FYNNEI. The V and J ends lost 6 bases and 6 bases, in that order; junction bases with no gene match: 4. The length of the CDR3 is 14 residues. CDR3 in amino acids: CASRPGLAGVEQYF. The CDR3 region has the DNA TGTGCCAGCAGGCCGGGACTAGCGGGAGTCGAGCAGTACTTC.

V gene TRBV5-3 combines with J gene TRBJ1-5, with 7 bases identical to TRBD1. TRBV5-3 is an ORF for which the function is uncertain. This CDR3 region has 16 residues. With V trimmed by 1 base and J by 4 bases, 8 bases remained unmatched. The CDR3 DNA reads TGTGCCAGAAGCTTGTACGGGACAGCTCTAAATCAGCCCCAGCATTTT. This sequence encodes CARSLYGTALNQPQHF.

The genes are TRBV6-5 and TRBJ2-1; 9 bases map to TRBD1. The CDR3 is 14 residues long. With 2 bases clipped from V and 8 bases from J, the junction kept 4 bases outside the gene matches. CDR1 and CDR2 (germline): MNHEY, SVGAGI. Here the CDR3 DNA reads TGTGCCAGCAGTTACGGGACAGGGCAATATGAGCAGTTCTTC. Its protein is CASSYGTGQYEQFF.

V and J are TRBV7-2 and TRBJ2-6, with a tentative D call TRBD1 (6 bases). CDR1 is SGHTA, CDR2 FQGNSA, per germline. This CDR3 region has 18 residues. V was clipped by 3 bases and J by 0 bases, with 15 bases between them. The CDR3 coding sequence is TGTGCCAGCAGCTTCTTTGGCAGGGGCTTCTCTGGGGCCAACGTCCTGACTTTC. Translation gives CASSFFGRGFSGANVLTF.

The V gene is TRBV2, the J gene TRBJ1-3; weak D call: TRBD1 (5 bases). CDR1 SNHLY and CDR2 FYNNEI come from the germline V gene. V lost 4 bases and J 0 bases, leaving 13 bases between the germline ends. CDR3 length: 16 amino acids. The CDR3 spells CASSVGQGLSGNTIYF. For the CDR3, the DNA is TGTGCCAGCAGTGTAGGTCAGGGCCTCTCTGGAAACACCATATATTTT.

The chain is built from TRBV29-1 and TRBJ2-5; D is uncertain. Germline lookup yields CDR1 SQVTM and CDR2 ANQGSEA. Trimming left V 4 bases short and J 3 bases short, with 12 bases between. This CDR3 contains 13 residues. The DNA of the CDR3 is TGCAGCGTTGTTGGTCAGGTGAAAGAGACCCAGTACTTC. Residues: CSVVGQVKETQYF.

This clone was seen only a few times. The chain recombines TRBV6-1 with TRBJ2-1; TRBD2 agrees at 11 bases. V trimming: 4 bases; J trimming: 0 bases; junction bases outside the gene matches: 8. This CDR3 spans 18 amino acids. Germline V gene lookup returns CDR1 MNHNS and CDR2 SASEGT. In DNA, the CDR3 is TGTGCCAGCAGTGCGCTAGCGGGAGGTGACAGCTCCTACAATGAGCAGTTCTTC. It yields the protein CASSALAGGDSSYNEQFF.

The CDR3 coding sequence is TGTGCCAGCTCACCAATGGGGGGACAGGGGGCGCAAGAGCAGTACTTC. Its translation is CASSPMGGQGAQEQYF. J is TRBJ2-7 and V is TRBV18; 12 nucleotides agree with TRBD1. The V gene end was trimmed by 2 bases and the J gene end by 7 bases; junction bases not matched to a gene: 9. Germline V CDR1 and CDR2: KGHSH, LQKENI. CDR3 length: 16 residues.

A single count supports this clone. The rearrangement links TRBV3-1 (or the pseudogene TRBV3-2) to TRBJ1-2; no reliable D call. Germline V lookup: CDR1 LGHDT, CDR2 YNNKEL (reference sequence). The CDR3 spans 13 residues. Trimming stripped 5 bases from V and 0 bases from J, with 7 bases between. The CDR3 DNA sequence: TGTGCCAGCAGCTCACATACTAACTATGGCTACACCTTC. It is translated as CASSSHTNYGYTF.

With regard to this clone: This sample includes further DNA sequences coding for the same CDR3. The chain has TRBV11-2 and TRBJ2-7; 11 bases agree with TRBD1. CDR1 and CDR2 from the germline V gene are SGHAT and FQNNGV. After removal of 5 bases from V and 3 bases from J, the junction contained 3 bases not matched to a gene. The CDR3 extends over 14 amino acids. CDR3 in DNA: TGTGCCAGCAGCACCGGGACAGGGGGCTACGAGCAGTACTTC. It yields the protein CASSTGTGGYEQYF. Together with reference TRBV11-2 and TRBJ2-7, the CDR3 gives the full variable domain: EAGVAQSPRYKIIEKRQSVAFWCNPISGHATLYWYQQILGQGPKLLIQFQNNGVVDDSQLPKDRFSAERLKGVDSTLKIQPAKLEDSAVYLCASSTGTGGYEQYFGPGTRLTVT.

This clone was observed a few times. The chain recombines TRBV9 with TRBJ2-7; the D is unclear. V lost 0 bases to trimming and J lost 4 bases, with 11 bases between them. From germline, CDR1 is SGDLS and CDR2 YYNGEE. The length of the CDR3 is 14 residues. The CDR3 sequence: CASSVGPGEYEQYF. In DNA, the CDR3 is TGTGCCAGCAGCGTAGGGCCGGGTGAGTACGAGCAGTACTTC.

V usage is TRBV5-4 and J usage is TRBJ2-5, with 7 bases fitting TRBD1. The CDR3 is 14 amino acids. Germline V gene lookup returns CDR1 SGHNT and CDR2 YYREEE (reference sequence). V dropped 4 bases and J dropped 2; count of bases not matched to a gene: 5. As DNA, the CDR3 is TGTGCCAGCAGCAGCCGGGACAGACAAGAGACCCAGTACTTC. Its translation: CASSSRDRQETQYF.

The chain links TRBV5-1 to TRBJ2-1; 13 positions match TRBD2. Germline V CDR1 and CDR2: SGHRS, YFSETQ. J lost 10 bases, V lost 4 bases, and 11 bases had no gene match. The CDR3 contains 16 residues. CDR3 DNA sequence: TGCGCCAGCAGCCTCTGGACTAGCGGGAGTGATGGGGAGCAGTTCTTC. As protein: CASSLWTSGSDGEQFF. Full variable domain (missing parts from reference TRBV5-1 and TRBJ2-1): KAGVTQTPRYLIKTRGQQVTLSCSPISGHRSVSWYQQTPGQGLQFLFEYFSETQRNKGNFPGRFSGRQFSNSRSEMNVSTLELGDSALYLCASSLWTSGSDGEQFFGPGTRLTVL.

The chain employs TRBV9 and TRBJ1-6; TRBD1 aligns across 11 bases. V shed 3 bases and J 9 bases; nucleotides not matched to a gene: 14. Germline loops: CDR1 SGDLS, CDR2 YYNGEE. CDR3 size: 18 residues. CDR3 DNA sequence: TGTGCCAGCAGCGCCAAAACAAGAACCGGGACAGGGGGTTCACCCCTCCACTTT. Encoded protein: CASSAKTRTGTGGSPLHF.

V is TRBV7-9 and J is TRBJ2-1; 7 nucleotides align to TRBD2. CDR1 is SEHNR and CDR2 is FQNEAQ in the germline V gene (reference sequence). The CDR3 contains 17 residues. V shed 1 base, J shed 0 bases, and the junction held 6 bases outside the gene matches. CDR3 loop: CASSLVSGASSYNEQFF. The CDR3 DNA sequence: TGTGCCAGCAGCTTAGTAAGCGGGGCGAGCTCCTACAATGAGCAGTTCTTC. Looking up the rest from reference TRBV7-9 and TRBJ2-1 gives the full variable domain: DTGVSQNPRHKITKRGQNVTFRCDPISEHNRLYWYRQTLGQGPEFLTYFQNEAQLEKSRLLSDRFSAERPKGSFSTLEIQRTEQGDSAMYLCASSLVSGASSYNEQFFGPGTRLTVL.

The V and J genes are TRBV7-2 and TRBJ1-5; the D is unclear. CDR1 SGHTA and CDR2 FQGNSA come from the germline V gene. The CDR3 consists of 15 residues. Between the trimmed V and J ends, which lost 3 bases and 2 bases, there was a span of 11 bases. The CDR3 loop reads CASSLQYSGNQPQHF. The DNA of the CDR3 is TGTGCCAGCAGCTTGCAGTATAGCGGCAATCAGCCCCAGCATTTT.